The sequence of this TCR beta chain was determined in a study of shared clonotypes between healthy human individuals. Data came from immunoSEQ multiplex PCR; TCRdb stores just in-frame clones and leaves some out. The table records about 2,100,000 clones, more than 85% of them present only once. There are 15 residues in the CDR3. V gave up 5 bases and J gave up 6 bases, with 17 bases separating them. In germline, CDR1 is MNHEY, CDR2 SMNVEV (reference sequence). Naive CD8 cells lacked CD45RO, underwent positive selection for CCR7 and left out terminally differentiated effector memory CD45RA+ cells. The TCR was taken from a man younger than 35 in good health. Some clones in this sample may be carry-over from other donors' samples. The source material was naive CD8+ T cells from PBMCs. V gene TRBV27 combines with J gene TRBJ2-1, with D unresolved. The chain's CDR3 is CASSPTASRTNEQFF. The CDR3 region has the DNA TGTGCCAGCAGTCCAACCGCCTCTAGAACCAATGAGCAGTTCTTC.